This T cell receptor (beta chain) comes out of a study of blood T cell repertoires in COVID-19. Study background: Samples representing acute and convalescent COVID-19 were sourced from the United States, Italy and Spain. Sample material is recorded as cDNA or gDNA derived from T cells, B-cell-depleted T cells, or PBMCs.

This clone was seen a handful of times. In the source study's methods: Using reference gene primer amplification, nucleated cell counts were estimated. Profiling relied on immunoSEQ multiplex PCR, and the TCRdb table lists in-frame clones only, not all of them. V and J calls and clone size are those listed in that table; D and trimming were worked out from the DNA. The profile covers approximately 260,000 clones, with approximately 85% appearing a single time and 11% taken by the ten largest. CDR3 size: 16 residues. Germline values: CDR1 SGHNT, CDR2 YYREEE (reference sequence). Trimming cost V 3 bases and J 5 bases; bases outside gene matches: 8.

The clonotype comes from an older woman with acute or convalescent COVID-19. The chain joins TRBV5-4 to TRBJ1-1; 12 bases line up with TRBD1. Specimen: peripheral blood. The DNA of the CDR3 is TGTGCCAGCAGCTCCCGGGACAGGGGGCCGTGGACTGAAGCTTTCTTT. It codes for CASSSRDRGPWTEAFF. The variable domain in full, completed from reference TRBV5-4 and TRBJ1-1, reads ETGVTQSPTHLIKTRGQQVTLRCSSQSGHNTVSWYQQALGQGPQFIFQYYREEENGRGNFPPRFSGLQFPNYSSELNVNALELDDSALYLCASSSRDRGPWTEAFFGQGTRLTVV.